These 15 T cell receptor beta chains came from one sample sequenced in a study of control samples from healthy donors and cancer patients. The table came from immunoSEQ multiplex PCR; TCRdb's copy has only in-frame clones and leaves some out. The sample yields 130,000 to 150,000 clones, more than 85% seen once. Material: blood. These receptors were obtained from a man younger than 45 in good health.

The chain links TRBV27 to TRBJ2-7; either TRBD1 or TRBD2 may fit D (5 bases each). V lost 4 bases, J lost 2 bases, and 9 bases lay in between. Per germline, CDR1 MNHEY and CDR2 SMNVEV (reference sequence). CDR3 length: 13 amino acids. CDR3 DNA: TGTGCCAGCAGTTCCCGGGGCCCCTACGAGCAGTACTTC. It codes for CASSSRGPYEQYF.

This clone was detected only once. J is TRBJ1-1 and V is TRBV7-9; D is perhaps TRBD1 (5 bases). The length of the CDR3 is 16 residues. Trimming shortened V by 3 bases and J by 1 base, and 15 bases separated the two germline ends. The germline V gene has CDR1 SEHNR and CDR2 FQNEAQ (reference sequence). CDR3 nucleotide sequence: TGTGCCAGCAGCTTGATTGGACAAGGGCCGAACACTGAAGCTTTCTTT. Translating gives CASSLIGQGPNTEAFF.

The table lists this clone with a count of one. The gene calls are TRBV4-2 and TRBJ1-2, with 9 bases aligning to TRBD1. Germline V lookup: CDR1 LGHNA, CDR2 YNFKEQ. J was trimmed by 4 bases and V by 1 base; bases with no gene match: 7. The CDR3 runs 16 residues. The CDR3 loop is CASSQGVDRGLYGYTF. CDR3 DNA: TGTGCCAGCAGCCAAGGGGTGGACAGGGGCCTCTATGGCTACACCTTC.

This clone was detected once. This rearrangement joins TRBV7-2 to TRBJ2-7; weak D call: TRBD2 (7 bases). The V gene's germline CDR1 is SGHTA and CDR2 FQGNSA. The length of the CDR3 is 14 residues. V was shortened by 7 bases and J by 2 bases, with 15 bases between the two germline ends. CDR3: CASTSRGGAYEQYF. The CDR3 DNA sequence: TGTGCCAGCACCTCTAGGGGGGGGGCCTACGAGCAGTACTTC.

The chain uses TRBV28 and TRBJ2-6; D is undetermined. Germline assignment: CDR1 MDHEN and CDR2 SYDVKM. Trimming stripped 3 bases from V and 0 bases from J, with 12 bases between. CDR3 length: 17 residues. The CDR3 DNA reads TGTGCCAGCAGTTTTGGCAGGACCCTCTCTGGGGCCAACGTCCTGACTTTC. This codes for CASSFGRTLSGANVLTF.

The rearrangement joins TRBV27 to TRBJ1-2; 7 nucleotides line up with TRBD1. The CDR3 sequence is 16 residues long. Germline CDR1 reads MNHEY; CDR2 reads SMNVEV (reference sequence). Trimming cost V 3 bases and J 0 bases; bases outside gene matches: 7. As DNA, the CDR3 is TGTGCCAGCAGTTTGAGACAGGGTGTACCTAACTATGGCTACACCTTC. Its protein is CASSLRQGVPNYGYTF.

The CDR3 coding sequence is TGTGCCAGCAGTGAATTCAGGGGGGGAGAAAAACTGTTTTTT. It specifies CASSEFRGGEKLFF. The V gene is TRBV6-1, the J gene TRBJ1-4; TRBD1 aligns across 7 bases. V shed 2 bases, J shed 8 bases, and the junction held 5 bases outside the gene matches. Looked up from germline, CDR1 is MNHNS and CDR2 is SASEGT. This CDR3 spans 14 amino acids.

The count of this clone is one. This chain joins TRBV25-1 and TRBJ2-2; D may be TRBD1 (6 bases). V lost 3 bases to trimming and J lost 4 bases, with 12 bases between them. CDR1 is MGHDK and CDR2 is SYGVNS in the germline V gene. The CDR3 covers 15 residues. The CDR3 here is CASSEAGVSTGELFF. In DNA, the CDR3 is TGTGCCAGCAGTGAGGCAGGGGTTTCCACCGGGGAGCTGTTTTTT.

This chain joins TRBV9 and TRBJ2-1; the D is unclear. V gave up 1 base and J gave up 9 bases, with 14 bases separating them. The germline V gene encodes CDR1 SGDLS and CDR2 YYNGEE. The CDR3 runs 14 residues. The CDR3 DNA is TGTGCCAGCAGCGTACGCCCTTCGGCCGGTGAGCAGTTCTTC. Its protein is CASSVRPSAGEQFF.

This chain uses TRBV6-5 with TRBJ1-1, with D possibly matching TRBD1 (6 bases). V gave up 6 bases and J gave up 4 bases, with 12 bases separating them. Looked up from germline, CDR1 is MNHEY and CDR2 is SVGAGI. The CDR3 has 13 residues. The CDR3 coding sequence is TGTGCCAGCAGGCTCGGACAGTCCACTGAAGCTTTCTTT. Its translation: CASRLGQSTEAFF.

V usage is TRBV4-1 and J usage is TRBJ2-7; 10 positions agree with TRBD2. V was clipped by 5 bases and J by 2 bases; unmatched bases: 9. There are 16 residues in the CDR3. In germline, CDR1 is MGHRA, CDR2 YSYEKL. The CDR3 region is CASSGRTSGATYEQYF. The CDR3, as DNA: TGCGCCAGCAGCGGCCGAACTAGCGGGGCAACCTACGAGCAGTACTTC.

This chain links TRBV28 with TRBJ2-2, with 7 bases that match TRBD1. The CDR3 consists of 16 residues. V lost 2 bases to trimming and J lost 5 bases; unmatched junction nucleotides: 8. CDR1 MDHEN and CDR2 SYDVKM come from the germline V gene. CDR3 sequence: CASSLVAGGETGELFF. The CDR3 nucleotides are TGTGCCAGCAGTTTAGTGGCAGGGGGAGAAACCGGGGAGCTGTTTTTT.

The chain is built from TRBV6-5 and TRBJ1-2; the D gene is possibly TRBD1 (5 bases). CDR1 MNHEY and CDR2 SVGAGI come from the germline V gene. The CDR3 has 16 amino acids. Trimming removed 4 bases at V and 0 bases at J, with 15 bases between. CDR3 in amino acids: CASSSRPGTPNYGYTF. The CDR3 DNA sequence: TGTGCCAGCAGTTCGAGACCCGGGACTCCTAACTATGGCTACACCTTC.

The count of this clone is one. The chain links TRBV5-1 to TRBJ2-1; TRBD2 aligns across 10 bases. The ends lost 0 bases at V and 8 bases at J; junction bases unmatched: 11. CDR3 length: 17 amino acids. CDR1 SGHRS and CDR2 YFSETQ come from the germline V gene. CDR3 nucleotides: TGCGCCAGCAGCTTGGATATTGGACTAGCGGTGGTCGATGAGCAGTTCTTC. This gives the protein CASSLDIGLAVVDEQFF.

This chain connects TRBV27 to TRBJ2-7; TRBD1 might be the D (6 bases). The germline V and J ends were trimmed by 6 bases and 6 bases, with 18 bases remaining between them. There are 14 residues in the CDR3. The germline V gene has CDR1 MNHEY and CDR2 SMNVEV (reference sequence). CDR3 amino acids: CASSRTQGFGEQYF. The CDR3 nucleotides are TGTGCCAGCAGCCGTACGCAGGGGTTCGGCGAGCAGTACTTC.